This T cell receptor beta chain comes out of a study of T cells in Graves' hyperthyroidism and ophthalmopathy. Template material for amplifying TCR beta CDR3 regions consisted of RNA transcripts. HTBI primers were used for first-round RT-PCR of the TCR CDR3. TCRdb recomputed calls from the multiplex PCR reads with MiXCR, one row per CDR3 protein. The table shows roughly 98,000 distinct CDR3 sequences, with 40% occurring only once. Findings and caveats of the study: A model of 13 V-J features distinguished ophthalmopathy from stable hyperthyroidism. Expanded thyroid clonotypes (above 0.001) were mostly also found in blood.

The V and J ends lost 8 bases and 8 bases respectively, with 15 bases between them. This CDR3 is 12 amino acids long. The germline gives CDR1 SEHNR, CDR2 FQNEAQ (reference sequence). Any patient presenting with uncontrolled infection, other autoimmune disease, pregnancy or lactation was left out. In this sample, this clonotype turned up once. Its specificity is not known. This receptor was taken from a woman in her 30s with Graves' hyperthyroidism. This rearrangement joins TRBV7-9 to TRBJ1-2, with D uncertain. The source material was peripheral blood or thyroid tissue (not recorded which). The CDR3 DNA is TGTGCCAGCGACACAGCTAACCACGGCTACACCTTC. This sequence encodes CASDTANHGYTF. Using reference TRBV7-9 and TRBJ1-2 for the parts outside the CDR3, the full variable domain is DTGVSQNPRHKITKRGQNVTFRCDPISEHNRLYWYRQTLGQGPEFLTYFQNEAQLEKSRLLSDRFSAERPKGSFSTLEIQRTEQGDSAMYLCASDTANHGYTFGSGTRLTVV.